A single sample gave rise to the 18 T cell receptor beta chains below, sequenced in a study of blood T cells in healthy people across ages. The authors ran a second PCR of roughly 6 to 11 cycles using a sample-barcoded 5' primer and a J-beta primer mix. TCRdb reanalysed the 5' RACE reads using MiXCR and keeps one entry per CDR3 protein. Counted here are roughly 800,000 distinct CDR3 sequences, roughly 25% occurring once; the ten biggest clones make up under 4.5%. These same records also appear under a second study, on T cells of mothers and their children.

The source material was blood. These receptors all come from a boy younger than 18 in good health.

The rearrangement links TRBV4-3 to TRBJ1-3, with D maybe TRBD1 (6 bases). Germline CDR1 is LGHNA and CDR2 is YSLEER. V lost 3 bases to trimming and J lost 4 bases, with 13 bases between them. The CDR3 is 15 amino acids. CDR3 sequence: CASSQGGGGGNTIYF. The CDR3 DNA reads TGCGCCAGCAGCCAGGGAGGGGGGGGCGGAAACACCATATATTTT.

The chain has TRBV29-1 and TRBJ2-3, with 8 bases aligning to TRBD2. Germline trimming cut 5 bases from V and 2 bases from J; bases unmatched to any gene: 12. This CDR3 region has 16 residues. Germline CDR1 and CDR2: SQVTM and ANQGSEA. CDR3 DNA sequence: TGCAGCGTTAGGGGTTGGACGGGGGGGCTCACAGATACGCAGTATTTT. Amino acids: CSVRGWTGGLTDTQYF.

This chain uses TRBV30 with TRBJ2-4; D might be TRBD2 (6 bases). This CDR3 is 17 amino acids long. V was trimmed by 3 bases and J by 0 bases, leaving 18 bases between them. Germline V gives CDR1 GTSNPN, CDR2 SVGIG (reference sequence). The DNA of the CDR3 is TGTGCCTGGAGCCAGATCAGATCGGGGGTAGCCAAAAACATTCAGTACTTC. Encoded protein: CAWSQIRSGVAKNIQYF.

This clonotype turned up a few times. V usage is TRBV6-5 and J usage is TRBJ2-2; no clear D gene. Deletions cut 7 bases from V and 4 bases from J, with 16 bases between. The CDR3 runs to 15 residues. CDR1 is MNHEY, CDR2 SVGAGI, per germline. The CDR3 DNA is TGTGCCAGCAATCCACACCCCACCCCCACCGGGGAGCTGTTTTTT. It is translated as CASNPHPTPTGELFF.

This clonotype was detected only a few times. The J gene is TRBJ1-4, the V gene TRBV4-3; D possibly corresponds to TRBD1 (5 bases). V lost 0 bases and J 6 bases, leaving 14 bases between the germline ends. This CDR3 comprises 16 residues. CDR1 is LGHNA and CDR2 is YSLEER in the germline V gene. DNA for the CDR3: TGCGCCAGCAGCCAAGATCGTACAGGCATTTATGAAAAACTGTTTTTT. Translated: CASSQDRTGIYEKLFF.

The rearrangement joins TRBV7-9 to TRBJ2-3; 8 positions match TRBD1. Trimming took 5 bases from V and 0 from J; bases not matched to a gene: 4. The CDR3 length is 15 residues. Germline V gives CDR1 SEHNR, CDR2 FQNEAQ (reference sequence). CDR3: CASSQTGDSTDTQYF. The CDR3 DNA is TGTGCCAGCAGCCAGACAGGGGACAGCACAGATACGCAGTATTTT.

The CDR3, as DNA: TGCGCCAGCTCAACGAGCACAGGAAAGACGAATGGCTACACCTTC. It codes for CASSTSTGKTNGYTF. This chain links TRBV5-1 with TRBJ1-2; D may be TRBD1 (5 bases). V shed 7 bases and J shed 6 bases, with 22 bases lying between them. This CDR3 is built from 15 residues. Germline V gene lookup returns CDR1 SGHRS and CDR2 YFSETQ.

The table lists this clonotype with many counts. This sequence joins TRBV7-9 and TRBJ2-1; D is perhaps TRBD1 (5 bases). V lost 3 bases, J lost 8 bases, and 14 bases lay in between. Germline-derived CDR1 and CDR2 are SEHNR and FQNEAQ (reference sequence). The CDR3 spans 14 residues. This CDR3 reads CASSFSRDEDEQFF. The CDR3 nucleotides are TGTGCCAGCAGCTTTTCCAGGGATGAGGATGAGCAGTTCTTC.

The rearrangement uses TRBV28 and TRBJ2-7, with 8 bases that match TRBD1. V lost 5 bases, J lost 5 bases, and 11 bases stayed unmatched. The CDR3 spans 15 residues. The germline V gene has CDR1 MDHEN and CDR2 SYDVKM. The CDR3 sequence is CASSPLTGADDEQYF. The DNA for the CDR3 is TGTGCCAGCAGTCCCTTGACAGGGGCGGACGACGAGCAGTACTTC.

This clonotype was picked up a small number of times. V gene TRBV29-1 combines with J gene TRBJ2-5; TRBD1 aligns across 7 bases. The V and J ends lost 7 bases and 4 bases, in that order; junction bases with no gene match: 6. The V gene's germline CDR1 is SQVTM and CDR2 ANQGSEA. This CDR3 has 12 residues. For the CDR3, the DNA is TGCAGCGCCCGGTGGACAGGAGAGACCCAGTACTTC. Its translation: CSARWTGETQYF.

The chain joins TRBV30 to TRBJ1-1; a weak D match, TRBD1 (6 bases). CDR3 length equals 13 residues. Germline values: CDR1 GTSNPN, CDR2 SVGIG (reference sequence). V was trimmed by 2 bases and J by 8 bases, leaving 15 bases between them. The CDR3 DNA sequence: TGTGCCTGGAGTACGGCAGGGGCTACGGAAGCTTTCTTT. Protein: CAWSTAGATEAFF.

The V and J genes are TRBV29-1 and TRBJ1-2, with TRBD1 matching over 9 bases. The CDR3 totals 11 residues. V shed 6 bases, J shed 7 bases, and the junction held 3 bases outside the gene matches. Germline V gene sequence: CDR1 SQVTM, CDR2 ANQGSEA. The CDR3 protein is CSVQGAFGYTF. The CDR3 bases are TGCAGCGTACAGGGGGCGTTTGGCTACACCTTC. The variable domain in full, completed from reference TRBV29-1 and TRBJ1-2, reads SAVISQKPSRDICQRGTSLTIQCQVDSQVTMMFWYRQQPGQSLTLIATANQGSEATYESGFVIDKFPISRPNLTFSTLTVSNMSPEDSSIYLCSVQGAFGYTFGSGTRLTVV.

J is TRBJ2-7 and V is TRBV27; 12 nucleotides line up with TRBD2. The CDR3 totals 15 residues. Germline loops: CDR1 MNHEY, CDR2 SMNVEV (reference sequence). V lost 5 bases and J lost 2; bases outside the gene matches: 4. CDR3 sequence (DNA): TGTGCCAGCAGTACGACTAGCGGGAGACCCTACGAGCAGTACTTC. Translated, it gives CASSTTSGRPYEQYF.

This clonotype was recorded a few times. V gene TRBV7-9 combines with J gene TRBJ2-7; the D gene is possibly TRBD2 (6 bases). V was clipped by 4 bases and J by 1 base, with 8 bases between them. CDR1 SEHNR and CDR2 FQNEAQ come from the germline V gene (reference sequence). The CDR3 has 13 amino acids. The CDR3 nucleotides read TGTGCCAGCAGCTCCCGGGAGTCCTACGAGCAGTACTTC. Its translation: CASSSRESYEQYF.

The gene calls are TRBV4-3 and TRBJ2-5; 10 bases agree with TRBD2. The tail of the sequence fits TRBJ2-1 better, so the J call may be wrong. CDR1 is LGHNA and CDR2 is YSLEER in the germline V gene. This CDR3 is 15 amino acids long. The CDR3 coding sequence is TGCGCCAGCAGCCCGCTAGCGGGAGCTAAGGATGAGCAGTTCTTC. It translates to CASSPLAGAKDEQFF.

This clonotype was seen a few times. This chain links TRBV18 with TRBJ2-5, with D perhaps matching TRBD1 (6 bases). The germline V gene has CDR1 KGHSH and CDR2 LQKENI. Trimming took 8 bases from V and 1 from J, leaving 11 bases between them. The length of the CDR3 is 13 residues. The DNA of the CDR3 is TGTGCCAGCGTTATGGACAGCCAAGAGACCCAGTACTTC. Translation gives CASVMDSQETQYF. Full variable domain (outside the CDR3, taken from reference TRBV18 and TRBJ2-5): NAGVMQNPRHLVRRRGQEARLRCSPMKGHSHVYWYRQLPEEGLKFMVYLQKENIIDESGMPKERFSAEFPKEGPSILRIQQVVRGDSAAYFCASVMDSQETQYFGPGTRLLVL.

The chain links TRBV20-1 to TRBJ2-7, with 8 bases aligning to TRBD2. With the DNA end fitting TRBJ2-1 better, the J assignment may be wrong. This CDR3 is 16 amino acids long. Per the germline V gene, CDR1 is DFQATT and CDR2 is SNEGSKA (reference sequence). The CDR3 reads CSARDLRASGFHEQFF. CDR3 sequence (DNA): TGCAGTGCTAGAGATCTTCGCGCTAGCGGGTTTCATGAGCAGTTCTTC.

Turning to this clonotype: At one of its ends the junction is not consistent with the germline gene, which may arise from a read error. The chain recombines TRBV7-4 with TRBJ1-4; the D gene is possibly TRBD1 (6 bases). Per the germline V gene, CDR1 is SGHVT and CDR2 is SQSDAQ. CDR3 length equals 14 residues. The CDR3 protein is CASSSEQGGEKPFF. CDR3 DNA sequence: TGTGCCAGCAGCTCAGAACAGGGTGGTGAAAAACCGTTTTTT. Complete variable domain (other parts from reference TRBV7-4 and TRBJ1-4): GAGVSQSPRYKVAKRGRDVALRCDSISGHVTLYWYRQTLGQGSEVLTYSQSDAQRDKSGRPSGRFSAERPERSVSTLKIQRTEQGDSAVYLCASSSEQGGEKPFFGSGTQLSVL.